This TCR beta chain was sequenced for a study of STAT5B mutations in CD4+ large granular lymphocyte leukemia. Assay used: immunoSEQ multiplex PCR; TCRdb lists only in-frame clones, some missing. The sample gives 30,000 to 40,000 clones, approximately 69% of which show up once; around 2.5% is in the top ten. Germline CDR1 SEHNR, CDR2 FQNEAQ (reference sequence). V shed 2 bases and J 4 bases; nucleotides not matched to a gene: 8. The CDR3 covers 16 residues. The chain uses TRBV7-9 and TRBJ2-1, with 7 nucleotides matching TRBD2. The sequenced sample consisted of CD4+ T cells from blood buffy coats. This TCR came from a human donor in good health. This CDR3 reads CASSLLASGFYNEQFF. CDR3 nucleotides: TGTGCCAGCAGCTTATTGGCTAGCGGATTTTACAATGAGCAGTTCTTC.